A single sample is the source of the 12 T cell receptor beta chains below, sequenced in a study of a mutant IDH1 vaccine in newly diagnosed glioma. These receptors lack a known antigen. Profiled with immunoSEQ multiplex PCR; TCRdb holds only in-frame clones, not every one. The sample lists some 37,000 clones; around three quarters were seen once. The time point was: week 5, during vaccination. Doses consisted of 300 ug of mutant IDH1 20-mer peptide each, paired with topical imiquimod. Sample: PBMCs, taken from a glioma patient whose treatment included an IDH1 peptide vaccine. These receptors originate from a man aged 35 to 55 with glioma.

The chain uses TRBV6-5 and TRBJ1-5; D unclear. The CDR3 covers 15 residues. The germline CDR1 and CDR2 sequences are MNHEY and SVGAGI. The germline V and J ends were trimmed by 3 bases and 1 base, with 10 bases remaining between them. CDR3 region: CASSYALGSNQPQHF. The CDR3 DNA reads TGTGCCAGCAGTTATGCCCTAGGAAGCAATCAGCCCCAGCATTTT.

The J gene is TRBJ1-2, the V gene TRBV7-9; 8 bases agree with TRBD1. The germline CDR1 and CDR2 sequences are SEHNR and FQNEAQ (reference sequence). The length of the CDR3 is 14 residues. V dropped 5 bases and J dropped 5; count of bases not matched to a gene: 7. Written as DNA, the CDR3 is TGTGCCAGCAGCCCAAACAGGGGGTGGTATGGCTACACCTTC. It yields the protein CASSPNRGWYGYTF.

This clone occurred once. The chain couples TRBV6-5 to TRBJ1-1; D not certain. The CDR3 consists of 15 residues. Per germline, CDR1 MNHEY and CDR2 SVGAGI. The V end was cut by 0 bases, the J end by 2 bases, with 10 bases between. The CDR3 DNA reads TGTGCCAGCAGTTACTCGGAGGGAGGAAACACTGAAGCTTTCTTT. It is translated as CASSYSEGGNTEAFF.

This sequence joins TRBV15 and TRBJ2-2, with TRBD1 identical over 7 bases. Germline CDR1 and CDR2: LNHNV and YYDKDF (reference sequence). The CDR3 extends over 16 amino acids. J was trimmed by 3 bases and V by 2 bases; bases with no gene match: 6. The CDR3 bases are TGTGCCACCAGCAGAACTATTACAGGGGACACCGGGGAGCTGTTTTTT. Translated, it gives CATSRTITGDTGELFF.

In its sample, this clone was seen a few times. This sequence joins TRBV5-4 and TRBJ1-1; perhaps TRBD1 as D (5 bases). Germline V lookup: CDR1 SGHNT, CDR2 YYREEE (reference sequence). The V end lost 0 bases, the J end lost 3 bases, and 9 bases lay between the germline ends. The CDR3 length is 14 residues. The CDR3, as DNA: TGTGCCAGCAGCTTGGACGGGGGGGACACTGAAGCTTTCTTT. This sequence encodes CASSLDGGDTEAFF.

The gene calls are TRBV19 and TRBJ2-7, with D possibly being TRBD1 (5 bases). There are 13 residues in the CDR3. Trimming pared 6 bases from V and 2 bases from J, leaving 11 bases between. Germline V gene data show CDR1 as LNHDA and CDR2 as SQIVND (reference sequence). The CDR3 nucleotides read TGTGCCAGTAGGAACCAGGGTACCTACGAGCAGTACTTC. Its translation: CASRNQGTYEQYF.

The chain is built from TRBV30 and TRBJ1-4; D uncertain. Per germline, CDR1 GTSNPN and CDR2 SVGIG (reference sequence). CDR3 length: 13 residues. The V gene lost 0 bases and the J gene lost 5 bases, with 7 bases spanning the gap. DNA for the CDR3: TGTGCCTGGAGTGTAAACGGGAATGAAAAACTGTTTTTT. This translates into CAWSVNGNEKLFF.

The gene calls are TRBV6-6 and TRBJ2-3; the match to TRBD2 covers 13 bases. The CDR3 covers 15 residues. V was pared by 6 bases and J by 5 bases, with 5 bases of the junction left unmatched. Germline V gene sequence: CDR1 MNHNY, CDR2 SVGAGI (reference sequence). In DNA form, the CDR3 reads TGTGCCAGCAGCCCGACTAGCGGGGGGTTAGATACGCAGTATTTT. It yields the protein CASSPTSGGLDTQYF.

The chain links TRBV30 to TRBJ1-1; 11 bases agree with TRBD1. The J segment lost 7 bases and the V segment lost 2 bases, leaving 21 bases of the junction unmatched. Germline values: CDR1 GTSNPN, CDR2 SVGIG (reference sequence). The CDR3 is 19 amino acids. The DNA for the CDR3 is TGTGCCTGGAGTCAGGACAGGGGGCGCAACTTGGGGCGGCTAAATGAAGCTTTCTTT. Translating gives CAWSQDRGRNLGRLNEAFF. The full variable domain, rest sourced from reference TRBV30 and TRBJ1-1, is SQTIHQWPATLVQPVGSPLSLECTVEGTSNPNLYWYRQAAGRGLQLLFYSVGIGQISSEVPQNLSASRPQDRQFILSSKKLLLSDSGFYLCAWSQDRGRNLGRLNEAFFGQGTRLTVV.

The chain carries TRBV9 and TRBJ1-2; D uncertain. This CDR3 comprises 15 residues. Germline V lookup: CDR1 SGDLS, CDR2 YYNGEE. The V end lost 0 bases, the J end lost 7 bases, and 16 bases lay between the germline ends. This CDR3 is CASSVDMEARGGYTF. Written as DNA, the CDR3 is TGTGCCAGCAGCGTAGATATGGAGGCCCGGGGTGGCTACACCTTC.

This clone has just a few counts. Here the CDR3 DNA reads TGTGCCAGCAGCTTGGGCACAAACTATGGCTACACCTTC. Its translation: CASSLGTNYGYTF. The chain uses TRBV5-6 and TRBJ1-2; no definite D call. V dropped 0 bases and J dropped 2 bases, with 5 bases sitting between them. Germline CDR1 and CDR2: SGHDT and YYEEEE. CDR3 length equals 13 residues.

The chain employs TRBV11-2 and TRBJ2-7; 8 bases line up with TRBD2. With V trimmed by 3 bases and J by 7 bases, 8 bases remained unmatched. The germline V gene has CDR1 SGHAT and CDR2 FQNNGV. CDR3 length: 14 amino acids. CDR3 in DNA: TGTGCCAGCAGCTTTGTCGGCGGGGGGCAGGAGCAGTACTTC. This codes for CASSFVGGGQEQYF.